The source of this T cell receptor (beta chain) is a study of T cell changes during pregnancy in multiple sclerosis. This CDR3 is built from 14 residues. Germline CDR1 is MNHEY and CDR2 is SMNVEV (reference sequence). V was pared by 2 bases and J by 6 bases, with 5 bases of the junction left unmatched. The table came from immunoSEQ multiplex PCR; TCRdb's copy has only in-frame clones and leaves some out. The data show about 64,000 clones, about 96% seen once. This specimen was CD8+ T cells from peripheral blood mononuclear cells, taken after pregnancy. The chain recombines TRBV27 with TRBJ2-7, with 9 bases lining up with TRBD1. The source of this sequence is a female donor with multiple sclerosis, enrolled in a pregnancy study. In DNA, the CDR3 is TGTGCCAGCAGTTTAATCGGACAGGGGCGCGAGCAGTACTTC. It translates to CASSLIGQGREQYF.